Below, 22 T cell receptor beta chains from the same sample are listed, as sequenced in a study of OX40 agonist ivuxolimab in advanced cancers. Assay used: immunoSEQ multiplex PCR; TCRdb lists only in-frame clones, some missing. The sample includes approximately 60,000 clones, around 84% of them seen just once. The sequenced sample was CD4+ or CD8+ T cells sorted from blood, obtained in a trial of the OX40 agonist ivuxolimab. These TCRs come from an adult with an advanced solid tumor such as melanoma, head and neck, liver or kidney cancer.

V is TRBV18 and J is TRBJ1-2; weak D call: TRBD1 (5 bases). V gave up 0 bases and J gave up 2 bases, with 10 bases separating them. This CDR3 is built from 15 residues. Per germline, CDR1 KGHSH and CDR2 LQKENI. CDR3 in amino acids: CASSPPAGLNYGYTF. The DNA for the CDR3 is TGTGCCAGCTCACCACCGGCGGGGCTGAACTATGGCTACACCTTC.

This clone has a handful of counts. The chain combines TRBV6-5 with TRBJ1-2; perhaps TRBD1 as D (6 bases). Trimming left V 6 bases short and J 6 bases short, with 17 bases between. There are 14 residues in the CDR3. CDR1 is MNHEY and CDR2 is SVGAGI in the germline V gene. In DNA form, the CDR3 reads TGTGCCAGCAGCCCGAGCGGGGGCCTAAATGGCTACACCTTC. This sequence encodes CASSPSGGLNGYTF.

The chain is built from TRBV18 and TRBJ2-1, with 9 bases aligning to TRBD1. The V segment lost 6 bases and the J segment 4 bases; nucleotides outside the gene matches: 10. The CDR3 contains 16 residues. Germline V gene data show CDR1 as KGHSH and CDR2 as LQKENI. The CDR3 protein is CASSPPFGTGYNEQFF. In DNA form, the CDR3 reads TGTGCCAGCTCGCCTCCGTTCGGGACAGGGTACAATGAGCAGTTCTTC.

This clone was picked up one time. This sequence joins TRBV10-3 and TRBJ2-7; D is possibly TRBD2 (6 bases). There are 14 residues in the CDR3. Per the germline V gene, CDR1 is ENHRY and CDR2 is SYGVKD. With 3 bases removed from V and 0 bases from J, the gap between germline ends came to 9 bases. The CDR3 sequence is CAISEGSGSYEQYF. Here the CDR3 DNA reads TGTGCCATCAGTGAAGGTAGCGGCTCCTACGAGCAGTACTTC.

A word on this clone: An end of the junction does not agree with germline; a read error may underlie this. V and J are TRBV10-2 and TRBJ2-3; D is possibly TRBD1 or TRBD2 (6 bases each). The CDR3 runs 18 residues. Germline CDR1 reads WSHSY; CDR2 reads SAAADI. CDR3 residues: CASSEEGVLAGSKDTQYF. In DNA, the CDR3 is TGCGCCAGCAGTGAGGAGGGGGTTCTGGCGGGGAGCAAAGATACGCAGTATTTT.

The chain employs TRBV29-1 and TRBJ2-3, with 8 bases lining up with TRBD2. Germline lookup yields CDR1 SQVTM and CDR2 ANQGSEA. Losses at the gene ends were 1 base for V and 3 bases for J; bases not matched to a gene: 15. The CDR3 contains 18 residues. DNA for the CDR3: TGCAGCGTTGAAGGATCCCATAGCGGGACCCCGGGGACAGATACGCAGTATTTT. Protein product: CSVEGSHSGTPGTDTQYF.

J is TRBJ2-7 and V is TRBV7-6, with D possibly TRBD1 on 7 matching bases. The CDR3 totals 13 residues. Germline loops: CDR1 SGHVS, CDR2 FNYEAQ. Trimming stripped 6 bases from V and 5 bases from J, with 14 bases between. This CDR3 is CASRGGQIDEQYF. CDR3 DNA sequence: TGTGCCAGCAGGGGGGGACAGATTGACGAGCAGTACTTC. Full variable domain (rest looked up from reference TRBV7-6 and TRBJ2-7): GAGVSQSPRYKVTKRGQDVALRCDPISGHVSLYWYRQALGQGPEFLTYFNYEAQQDKSGLPNDRFSAERPEGSISTLTIQRTEQRDSAMYRCASRGGQIDEQYFGPGTRLTVT.

The rearrangement joins TRBV5-6 to TRBJ1-1; the D is unclear. CDR1 SGHDT and CDR2 YYEEEE come from the germline V gene. The CDR3 spans 14 residues. Trimming stripped 7 bases from V and 2 bases from J, with 15 bases between. CDR3 loop: CASEEGGRNTEAFF. CDR3 coding DNA: TGTGCCAGCGAAGAGGGAGGGAGAAACACTGAAGCTTTCTTT.

The CDR3 loop is CAWTEQGAGNTIYF. In DNA form, the CDR3 reads TGTGCCTGGACTGAACAGGGGGCTGGAAACACCATATATTTT. The chain has TRBV30 and TRBJ1-3; TRBD1 aligns across 8 bases. The CDR3 covers 14 residues. V was pared by 4 bases and J by 2 bases, with 4 bases of the junction left unmatched. CDR1 GTSNPN and CDR2 SVGIG come from the germline V gene (reference sequence).

This clone has only a few counts. This chain links TRBV7-2 with TRBJ2-7; possibly TRBD1 for D (6 bases). V dropped 0 bases and J dropped 2 bases, with 23 bases sitting between them. The CDR3 has 19 residues. Germline V gene data show CDR1 as SGHTA and CDR2 as FQGNSA. CDR3 DNA sequence: TGTGCCAGCAGCTTAGCGCAGGTCAGGGCAGGACAGAGGCCCTACGAGCAGTACTTC. Its protein product is CASSLAQVRAGQRPYEQYF.

Comment on this clone: Mismatch with germline at one junction end may stem from a read error. The genes are TRBV4-2 and TRBJ1-2; D unclear. This CDR3 is 15 amino acids long. Germline assignment: CDR1 LGHNA and CDR2 YNFKEQ. The CDR3 DNA sequence: TGTGCCAGCAGCAAAGAAGGTCAGCGGGGCTATGGCTACACCTTC. Amino acids: CASSKEGQRGYGYTF.

The CDR3 bases are TGTGCCAGCTCACCACGACTAGTAAACACCGGGGAGCTGTTTTTT. Protein: CASSPRLVNTGELFF. The rearrangement links TRBV18 to TRBJ2-2; TRBD2 is a possible D gene (6 bases). V dropped 1 base and J dropped 2 bases, with 8 bases sitting between them. There are 15 residues in the CDR3. Germline loops: CDR1 KGHSH, CDR2 LQKENI.

The genes are TRBV7-9 and TRBJ1-1; 7 nucleotides align to TRBD1. Germline CDR1 is SEHNR and CDR2 is FQNEAQ (reference sequence). The V segment lost 6 bases and the J segment 2 bases; nucleotides outside the gene matches: 9. The CDR3 extends over 15 amino acids. CDR3 in amino acids: CASSPTPGGNTEAFF. The CDR3 nucleotides are TGTGCCAGCAGTCCAACCCCAGGGGGAAACACTGAAGCTTTCTTT.

This clone has more than one count but fewer than ten. This chain joins TRBV10-2 and TRBJ1-4, with 7 bases fitting TRBD1. Germline V gene data show CDR1 as WSHSY and CDR2 as SAAADI. The CDR3 totals 16 residues. Germline trimming cut 4 bases from V and 5 bases from J; bases unmatched to any gene: 10. The CDR3 loop is CASSGVRRQGNEKLFF. In DNA form, the CDR3 reads TGCGCCAGCAGTGGGGTTCGGCGACAGGGAAATGAAAAACTGTTTTTT.

DNA of the CDR3: TGTGCCAGCAGTCCTCACGGACACTCTGGGGCCAACGTCCTGACTTTC. This codes for CASSPHGHSGANVLTF. This rearrangement joins TRBV27 to TRBJ2-6; TRBD1 might be the D (5 bases). From germline, CDR1 is MNHEY and CDR2 SMNVEV (reference sequence). This CDR3 has 16 amino acids. V lost 5 bases to trimming and J lost 0 bases, with 11 bases between them.

V and J are TRBV6-5 and TRBJ1-1, with a tentative D call TRBD1 (6 bases). Germline CDR1 MNHEY, CDR2 SVGAGI. With 5 bases removed from V and 8 bases from J, the gap between germline ends came to 9 bases. The CDR3 length is 11 residues. CDR3 protein: CASSRGGEAFF. The CDR3 bases are TGTGCCAGCAGTAGGGGGGGGGAAGCTTTCTTT.

The rearrangement uses TRBV29-1 and TRBJ2-5, with D possibly being TRBD1 (5 bases). Per the germline V gene, CDR1 is SQVTM and CDR2 is ANQGSEA. V was cut by 6 bases and J by 4 bases, with 9 bases left in between. The CDR3 consists of 11 residues. CDR3 DNA: TGCAGCGTACAGGCGGCAGAGACCCAGTACTTC. It yields the protein CSVQAAETQYF.

The sample holds a few counts of this clone. The rearrangement uses TRBV28 and TRBJ2-3, with 9 nucleotides matching TRBD2. The CDR3 is 13 amino acids. Per the germline V gene, CDR1 is MDHEN and CDR2 is SYDVKM. The J segment lost 11 bases and the V segment lost 3 bases, leaving 6 bases of the junction unmatched. In nucleotides, the CDR3 is TGTGCCAGCAGTTTGGCGGGAGGGCCTTGGCAGTATTTT. It is translated as CASSLAGGPWQYF.

The rearrangement joins TRBV7-3 to TRBJ2-3; 7 bases align to TRBD1. This CDR3 region has 15 residues. CDR1 is SGHTA, CDR2 FQGTGA, per germline. J gave up 2 bases and V 6 bases, and 8 bases lay outside the gene matches. The CDR3 sequence: CASSITGTATDTQYF. CDR3 bases: TGTGCCAGCAGTATTACCGGGACAGCCACAGATACGCAGTATTTT.

This rearrangement joins TRBV29-1 to TRBJ2-1; possible D gene TRBD2, 6 bases. Germline assignment: CDR1 SQVTM and CDR2 ANQGSEA. This CDR3 has 15 residues. V was clipped by 4 bases and J by 1 base, with 14 bases between them. This CDR3 reads CSVASGSGSYNEQFF. The DNA of the CDR3 is TGCAGCGTTGCCTCGGGAAGCGGGTCCTACAATGAGCAGTTCTTC.

This clone has only one observation. The chain combines TRBV30 with TRBJ2-7; D might be TRBD2 (5 bases). V gave up 3 bases and J gave up 6 bases, with 12 bases separating them. This CDR3 region has 12 residues. Germline loops: CDR1 GTSNPN, CDR2 SVGIG (reference sequence). CDR3 nucleotides: TGTGCCTGGAGCCGGGAACTTGGCGAGCAGTACTTC. This encodes CAWSRELGEQYF.

CDR3 bases: TGTGCCAGCAGCTCGGGCCTCAGTCGCTCTGGAAACACCATATATTTT. Protein product: CASSSGLSRSGNTIYF. V and J are TRBV7-9 and TRBJ1-3; D uncertain. The CDR3 spans 16 residues. V gave up 4 bases and J gave up 0 bases, with 13 bases separating them. Germline V gene lookup returns CDR1 SEHNR and CDR2 FQNEAQ (reference sequence).